This T cell receptor beta chain was obtained from a study of T-cell reconstitution after alpha-beta-depleted transplantation in children. The library targeted TCRbeta and was prepared with unique molecular identifiers. Each CDR3 protein is one row after TCRdb ran MiXCR on the PCR reads. The sample holds about 500,000 distinct CDR3 sequences, 30% to 35% seen once. CDR3 length: 18 amino acids. V lost 0 bases and J lost 1, with 18 bases in between. The sequenced sample was PBMCs from the stem cell graft donor, obtained from the stem cell graft. This clonotype was sampled from a human donor who donated a stem cell graft to a child with aplastic anemia. J is TRBJ1-1 and V is TRBV12-3 or TRBV12-4; D possibly corresponds to TRBD1 (5 bases). The CDR3 coding sequence is TGTGCCAGCAGTTTAGCGCGAGGAGTACCGACAGCGAACACTGAAGCTTTCTTT. Its translation is CASSLARGVPTANTEAFF.